The 10 T cell receptor beta chains reported below all come from one sample, sequenced in a study of blood T cells in healthy people across ages. Through a sample-barcoded 5' primer and a J-beta primer mix, a second PCR was run for about 6 to 12 cycles. A single record per CDR3 protein comes from TCRdb applying MiXCR to the 5' RACE reads. This sample has 1 million or so distinct CDR3 sequences, with about 23% found just once. The same sample was also used in a study of T cells of mothers and their children.

The sequencing input was blood. Source of these receptors: a girl aged 2-10 years in good health.

In DNA form, the CDR3 reads TGTGCCACTTCCAGGGGCGTGAATCAGCCCCAGCATTTT. Protein product: CATSRGVNQPQHF. The chain links TRBV24-1 to TRBJ1-5; possible D gene TRBD1, 6 bases. The CDR3 consists of 13 residues. CDR1 KGHDR and CDR2 SFDVKD come from the germline V gene. Between the trimmed V and J ends, which lost 10 bases and 4 bases, there was a span of 13 bases.

The V and J genes are TRBV29-1 and TRBJ1-2, with D unresolved. Germline V CDR1 and CDR2: SQVTM, ANQGSEA. The CDR3 totals 14 residues. Trimming left V 5 bases short and J 4 bases short, with 17 bases between. The CDR3 DNA is TGCAGCGTTAGTAACAGTTCCCTTATCTATGGCTACACCTTC. This encodes CSVSNSSLIYGYTF.

The V and J genes are TRBV11-2 and TRBJ1-3; unclear D gene. This CDR3 region has 14 residues. Germline values: CDR1 SGHAT, CDR2 FQNNGV. With 5 bases removed from V and 2 bases from J, the gap between germline ends came to 10 bases. CDR3 in amino acids: CASSTWGTGNTIYF. The DNA of the CDR3 is TGTGCCAGCAGCACCTGGGGTACTGGAAACACCATATATTTT. Supplemented by reference TRBV11-2 and TRBJ1-3, the full variable domain reads EAGVAQSPRYKIIEKRQSVAFWCNPISGHATLYWYQQILGQGPKLLIQFQNNGVVDDSQLPKDRFSAERLKGVDSTLKIQPAKLEDSAVYLCASSTWGTGNTIYFGEGSWLTVV.

This clonotype was seen a handful of times. The CDR3 loop is CASSEAGAETQYF. CDR3 nucleotides: TGCGCCAGCAGCGAAGCGGGAGCGGAGACCCAGTACTTC. The rearrangement joins TRBV5-1 to TRBJ2-5, with 8 bases matching TRBD2. Germline V gene lookup returns CDR1 SGHRS and CDR2 YFSETQ. V was pared by 4 bases and J by 5 bases, with 4 bases of the junction left unmatched. The CDR3 consists of 13 residues.

Worth noting for this clonotype: Compared with germline, one end of the junction differs, possibly owing to a read error. This chain links TRBV6-5 with TRBJ1-1; perhaps TRBD1 as D (6 bases). The CDR3 has 15 residues. Germline CDR1 and CDR2: MNHEY and SVGAGI. This CDR3 reads CASLRRGGMNTEGFF. The CDR3 DNA reads as TGTGCCAGCCTACGGAGAGGGGGTATGAACACTGAAGGTTTCTTT.

This chain uses TRBV29-1 with TRBJ2-5, with D perhaps matching TRBD1 (7 bases). The DNA end is more similar to TRBJ2-7, so the J call may be wrong. This CDR3 has 14 amino acids. The V gene's germline CDR1 is SQVTM and CDR2 ANQGSEA. CDR3 coding DNA: TGCAGCGTCGCAGGGGGGACGGCCCCCTACGAGCAGTACTTC. This codes for CSVAGGTAPYEQYF.

V usage is TRBV7-2 and J usage is TRBJ2-7; D assignment may be TRBD1 or TRBD2 (6 bases each). Germline CDR1 reads SGHTA; CDR2 reads FQGNSA. V lost 8 bases and J 3 bases, leaving 17 bases between the germline ends. This CDR3 is 14 amino acids long. CDR3 loop: CASSRGLGSYEQYF. The CDR3 coding sequence is TGTGCCAGCTCCCGGGGGCTTGGAAGCTACGAGCAGTACTTC.

This CDR3 is CSVEDQQGARISYNEQFF. The CDR3 bases are TGCAGCGTTGAAGATCAGCAGGGGGCGAGGATCTCCTACAATGAGCAGTTCTTC. This chain links TRBV29-1 with TRBJ2-1; 8 bases align to TRBD1. CDR1 and CDR2 from the germline V gene are SQVTM and ANQGSEA. V trimming: 0 bases; J trimming: 0 bases; junction bases outside the gene matches: 10. This CDR3 contains 18 residues.

This clonotype has a handful of counts. Since a much larger clone is just one base distant, this may be a read error. The rearrangement uses TRBV7-2 and TRBJ2-5; D gene ambiguous. The CDR3 extends over 13 amino acids. Trimming left V 3 bases short and J 1 base short, with 6 bases between. Germline CDR1 and CDR2: SGHTA and FQGNSA. The CDR3 spells CASSFNSQETQYF. As DNA, the CDR3 is TGTGCCAGCAGCTTCAACAGCCAAGAGACCCAGTACTTC.

There are a few counts of this clonotype. One end of the junction fails to match germline, which may point to a read error. The rearrangement links TRBV12-5 to TRBJ2-1; the match to TRBD1 covers 11 bases. The CDR3 has 20 amino acids. CDR1 is LGHNT and CDR2 is FRNRAP in the germline V gene. Here the CDR3 DNA reads TGTGCCAGTGGTTTGTGGGGGAAACAGGGACAGGGGGACTCCTACAATGAGCGGTTCTTC. Protein: CASGLWGKQGQGDSYNERFF.